The 29 T cell receptor beta chains reported below all come from one sample, sequenced in a study of blood T cell repertoires in COVID-19. Sequenced by immunoSEQ multiplex PCR; TCRdb stores in-frame clones only, minus some. The repertoire holds 70,000 to 90,000 clones, approximately 79% seen once, with about 11% in the top ten. The sequencing input was peripheral blood. The receptors were gathered from a man aged 70 or older with acute or convalescent COVID-19.

This clone was seen just once. The chain links TRBV18 to TRBJ2-5, with TRBD2 matching over 15 bases. After removal of 6 bases from V and 5 bases from J, the junction contained 7 bases not matched to a gene. The CDR3 consists of 16 residues. Germline CDR1 is KGHSH and CDR2 is LQKENI. The CDR3 spells CASSPGLAGGAETQYF. As DNA, the CDR3 is TGTGCCAGCTCGCCGGGACTAGCGGGGGGAGCGGAGACCCAGTACTTC.

The CDR3 loop reads CASSGPTSTGELFF. CDR3 DNA sequence: TGCGCCAGCAGCGGGCCGACATCCACCGGGGAGCTGTTTTTT. This chain uses TRBV5-1 with TRBJ2-2; D is unclear. With 4 bases removed from V and 4 bases from J, the gap between germline ends came to 11 bases. CDR1 SGHRS and CDR2 YFSETQ come from the germline V gene. This CDR3 contains 14 residues.

The chain employs TRBV7-8 and TRBJ1-6, with D uncertain. Per the germline V gene, CDR1 is SGHVS and CDR2 is FQNEAQ. The CDR3 length is 17 residues. Trimming removed 5 bases at V and 0 bases at J, with 14 bases between. The CDR3 nucleotides read TGTGCCAGCAGCCCCCGCCGGCGGGGCTCCTATAATTCACCCCTCCACTTT. Translation gives CASSPRRRGSYNSPLHF.

The chain carries TRBV2 and TRBJ1-4; weak D call: TRBD1 (6 bases). Trimming shortened V by 6 bases and J by 7 bases, and 9 bases separated the two germline ends. Germline V gene sequence: CDR1 SNHLY, CDR2 FYNNEI. CDR3 size: 12 residues. The CDR3 bases are TGTGCCAGCAGACAGGGTCGTGAAAAACTGTTTTTT. Residues: CASRQGREKLFF.

The J gene is TRBJ2-5, the V gene TRBV7-8, with D tentatively TRBD2 (6 bases). CDR3 length: 15 amino acids. Trimming took 3 bases from V and 6 from J, leaving 17 bases between them. Germline V gives CDR1 SGHVS, CDR2 FQNEAQ. The CDR3 protein is CASSFWDLDPQTQYF. The CDR3 nucleotides are TGTGCCAGCAGCTTTTGGGACTTGGACCCCCAGACCCAGTACTTC.

This rearrangement joins TRBV6-5 to TRBJ2-7; 9 positions agree with TRBD2. With 7 bases clipped from V and 5 bases from J, the junction kept 6 bases outside the gene matches. The CDR3 is 13 residues long. Germline V gives CDR1 MNHEY, CDR2 SVGAGI. CDR3 bases: TGTGCCAGCATTGCGGGGGGGCTCCACGAGCAGTACTTC. Translation gives CASIAGGLHEQYF.

The rearrangement joins TRBV6-6 to TRBJ1-2, with D perhaps matching TRBD1 (5 bases). Trimming shortened V by 6 bases and J by 4 bases, and 15 bases separated the two germline ends. Germline V gene lookup returns CDR1 MNHNY and CDR2 SVGAGI (reference sequence). This CDR3 contains 14 residues. The CDR3 sequence: CASRIAGSSYGYTF. Here the CDR3 DNA reads TGTGCCAGCAGAATTGCAGGGTCTAGCTATGGCTACACCTTC.

This chain links TRBV12-5 with TRBJ2-5; a weak D match, TRBD1 (6 bases). This CDR3 is 13 amino acids long. The V gene lost 6 bases and the J gene lost 1 base, with 9 bases spanning the gap. CDR1 is LGHNT and CDR2 is FRNRAP in the germline V gene. DNA for the CDR3: TGTGCTAGTGGGCAGGGGTCCCAAGAGACCCAGTACTTC. This encodes CASGQGSQETQYF.

The chain combines TRBV2 with TRBJ1-2; unclear D gene. Between the trimmed V and J ends, which lost 8 bases and 4 bases, there was a span of 17 bases. The length of the CDR3 is 14 residues. The germline V gene has CDR1 SNHLY and CDR2 FYNNEI. CDR3 region: CASSSNLQVYGYTF. The CDR3 nucleotides read TGTGCCAGCTCCTCGAATTTGCAGGTCTATGGCTACACCTTC.

The chain recombines TRBV9 with TRBJ1-2, with 10 bases identical to TRBD1. The V gene's germline CDR1 is SGDLS and CDR2 YYNGEE. The length of the CDR3 is 15 residues. V gave up 4 bases and J gave up 3 bases; unmatched junction bases: 6. CDR3 nucleotide sequence: TGTGCCAGCAGCCCTGGGGACAGGGGTTACTATGGCTACACCTTC. Amino acids: CASSPGDRGYYGYTF.

This chain joins TRBV14 and TRBJ1-1; D unclear. Per the germline V gene, CDR1 is SGHDN and CDR2 is FVKESK. This CDR3 is 13 amino acids long. Between the trimmed V and J ends, which lost 5 bases and 1 base, there was a span of 8 bases. CDR3 nucleotides: TGTGCCAGCAGCAGCGGTGGGAACACTGAAGCTTTCTTT. Translated, it gives CASSSGGNTEAFF.

There are a few counts of this clone. The chain employs TRBV5-1 and TRBJ2-1; no reliable D call. V was clipped by 1 base and J by 10 bases, with 9 bases between them. CDR1 SGHRS and CDR2 YFSETQ come from the germline V gene. This CDR3 spans 12 amino acids. The DNA of the CDR3 is TGCGCCAGCAGCTTGTTATTGGGCGAGCAGTTCTTC. Translation: CASSLLLGEQFF.

The chain combines TRBV7-2 with TRBJ2-5; 8 bases agree with TRBD2. J gave up 5 bases and V 2 bases, and 7 bases lay outside the gene matches. The CDR3 contains 15 residues. The V gene's germline CDR1 is SGHTA and CDR2 FQGNSA. The CDR3 bases are TGTGCCAGCAGCTTATCGGGCGGGGGGATGGAGACCCAGTACTTC. Amino acid sequence: CASSLSGGGMETQYF. The full variable domain, rest sourced from reference TRBV7-2 and TRBJ2-5, is GAGVSQSPSNKVTEKGKDVELRCDPISGHTALYWYRQSLGQGLEFLIYFQGNSAPDKSGLPSDRFSAERTGGSVSTLTIQRTQQEDSAVYLCASSLSGGGMETQYFGPGTRLLVL.

CDR3 bases: TGTGCCAGCAGTTTATCCCTGGGAGGGGATACGCAGTATTTT. Translated, it gives CASSLSLGGDTQYF. V usage is TRBV27 and J usage is TRBJ2-3, with 7 bases fitting TRBD2. There are 14 residues in the CDR3. Germline CDR1 is MNHEY and CDR2 is SMNVEV (reference sequence). V was clipped by 0 bases and J by 6 bases; unmatched bases: 3.

J is TRBJ2-7 and V is TRBV7-8; 15 nucleotides agree with TRBD2. The length of the CDR3 is 17 residues. Germline CDR1 SGHVS, CDR2 FQNEAQ. The V and J ends lost 5 bases and 5 bases, in that order; junction bases with no gene match: 10. The CDR3 is CASSPRTSGGVVDEQYF. DNA for the CDR3: TGTGCCAGCAGCCCGCGGACTAGCGGGGGGGTTGTGGACGAGCAGTACTTC.

J is TRBJ1-2 and V is TRBV2; possible D gene TRBD1, 5 bases. CDR3 length: 13 residues. The V gene's germline CDR1 is SNHLY and CDR2 FYNNEI. Trimming removed 6 bases at V and 7 bases at J, with 15 bases between. CDR3 region: CASRQGLESGYTF. In DNA, the CDR3 is TGTGCCAGCAGGCAGGGTTTGGAATCTGGCTACACCTTC.

This chain links TRBV15 with TRBJ2-2; a possible D gene is TRBD2 (5 bases). This CDR3 region has 11 residues. Germline CDR1 and CDR2: LNHNV and YYDKDF (reference sequence). V lost 8 bases and J lost 7, with 8 bases in between. The CDR3 is CATRGIGELFF. CDR3 in DNA: TGTGCCACCCGGGGTATCGGGGAGCTGTTTTTT. Together with reference TRBV15 and TRBJ2-2, the CDR3 gives the full variable domain: DAMVIQNPRYQVTQFGKPVTLSCSQTLNHNVMYWYQQKSSQAPKLLFHYYDKDFNNEADTPDNFQSRRPNTSFCFLDIRSPGLGDTAMYLCATRGIGELFFGEGSRLTVL.

The J gene is TRBJ1-3, the V gene TRBV7-9; no firm D call. The V gene's germline CDR1 is SEHNR and CDR2 FQNEAQ (reference sequence). Trimming pared 3 bases from V and 2 bases from J, leaving 8 bases between. The length of the CDR3 is 14 residues. CDR3 residues: CASSLEAAGNTIYF. The CDR3 DNA sequence: TGTGCCAGCAGCTTGGAGGCAGCTGGAAACACCATATATTTT.

The chain links TRBV3-1 (or the pseudogene TRBV3-2) to TRBJ2-1; 9 bases are a match to TRBD2. This CDR3 region has 19 residues. Per the germline V gene, CDR1 is LGHDT and CDR2 is YNNKEL (reference sequence). Trimming cost V 0 bases and J 3 bases; bases outside gene matches: 12. The CDR3 region has the DNA TGTGCCAGCAGCCAAGATTTGCTAGCGGGGCGATCCTTCTACAATGAGCAGTTCTTC. Translating it yields CASSQDLLAGRSFYNEQFF.

The V gene is TRBV27, the J gene TRBJ1-5; 7 nucleotides align to TRBD1. Germline assignment: CDR1 MNHEY and CDR2 SMNVEV (reference sequence). Trimming took 6 bases from V and 3 from J; bases not matched to a gene: 2. CDR3 length equals 13 residues. The CDR3 protein is CASRDRVNQPQHF. In DNA form, the CDR3 reads TGTGCCAGCAGAGACAGGGTCAATCAGCCCCAGCATTTT.

The V gene is TRBV5-1, the J gene TRBJ2-1; 13 nucleotides match TRBD2. Germline V gives CDR1 SGHRS, CDR2 YFSETQ. This CDR3 spans 18 amino acids. Trimming cost V 6 bases and J 4 bases; bases outside gene matches: 13. In DNA, the CDR3 is TGCGCCAGCACCCCGGGACTAGCGGGGTGGTCCCCTTACAATGAGCAGTTCTTC. This translates into CASTPGLAGWSPYNEQFF.

The CDR3 DNA sequence: TGTGCCAGCAGTTTTGCCCCCGCGACAGGGAGAGAGACCCAGTACTTC. Translated, it gives CASSFAPATGRETQYF. The chain recombines TRBV28 with TRBJ2-5, with 7 positions matching TRBD1. The CDR3 loop spans 16 amino acids. Losses at the gene ends were 3 bases for V and 4 bases for J; bases not matched to a gene: 11. The V gene's germline CDR1 is MDHEN and CDR2 SYDVKM.

This chain joins TRBV2 and TRBJ2-3; 8 bases match TRBD2. In germline, CDR1 is SNHLY, CDR2 FYNNEI. CDR3 length: 14 residues. Trimming removed 5 bases from V and 6 bases from J; junction bases left unmatched: 7. As DNA, the CDR3 is TGTGCCAGCAGTACCCTTGGCGGGAGGGATACGCAGTATTTT. Amino acid sequence: CASSTLGGRDTQYF.

This rearrangement joins TRBV6-6 to TRBJ2-1; a possible D gene is TRBD2 (5 bases). Deletions cut 0 bases from V and 5 bases from J, with 8 bases between. Germline V gene sequence: CDR1 MNHNY, CDR2 SVGAGI (reference sequence). The CDR3 is 14 residues long. CDR3 protein: CASSYSDFNNEQFF. DNA for the CDR3: TGTGCCAGCAGTTACTCGGACTTTAACAATGAGCAGTTCTTC.

This clone appeared a few times. CDR3 protein: CASSPWGGPLEQYF. The DNA for the CDR3 is TGTGCCAGCAGCCCCTGGGGGGGTCCGCTCGAGCAGTACTTC. The gene calls are TRBV11-2 and TRBJ2-7; 7 bases match TRBD2. The V gene's germline CDR1 is SGHAT and CDR2 FQNNGV. Losses at the gene ends were 5 bases for V and 6 bases for J; bases not matched to a gene: 10. This CDR3 comprises 14 residues. The whole variable domain, filled in from reference TRBV11-2 and TRBJ2-7, reads EAGVAQSPRYKIIEKRQSVAFWCNPISGHATLYWYQQILGQGPKLLIQFQNNGVVDDSQLPKDRFSAERLKGVDSTLKIQPAKLEDSAVYLCASSPWGGPLEQYFGPGTRLTVT.

The chain links TRBV28 to TRBJ1-4; tentatively, D is TRBD1 (5 bases). V dropped 5 bases and J dropped 8 bases, with 18 bases sitting between them. Germline CDR1 is MDHEN and CDR2 is SYDVKM. The length of the CDR3 is 15 residues. For the CDR3, the DNA is TGTGCCAGCAGTCGTCCCGGCGGGGCTAGGGAAAAACTGTTTTTT. As protein: CASSRPGGAREKLFF.

The chain uses TRBV6-5 and TRBJ1-4; no clear D. Trimming removed 0 bases from V and 8 bases from J, with 7 bases in between. CDR3 length equals 13 residues. Germline V CDR1 and CDR2: MNHEY, SVGAGI. CDR3 amino acids: CASSYSGREKLFF. The CDR3 DNA reads TGTGCCAGCAGTTACTCGGGGAGGGAAAAACTGTTTTTT.

V usage is TRBV30 and J usage is TRBJ1-1; D possibly corresponds to TRBD1 (6 bases). V gave up 0 bases and J gave up 5 bases, with 10 bases separating them. The CDR3 sequence is 13 residues long. CDR1 and CDR2 from the germline V gene are GTSNPN and SVGIG (reference sequence). The CDR3 loop reads CAWSVSGATEAFF. As DNA, the CDR3 is TGTGCCTGGAGTGTATCAGGGGCGACTGAAGCTTTCTTT.

The chain employs TRBV6-4 and TRBJ2-5; TRBD2 is a possible D gene (5 bases). CDR3 length: 12 residues. Germline CDR1 reads MRHNA; CDR2 reads SNTAGT. V was clipped by 7 bases and J by 3 bases, with 9 bases between them. The CDR3 nucleotides are TGTGCCAGCAATCCAGCGGAAGAGACCCAGTACTTC. It codes for CASNPAEETQYF.